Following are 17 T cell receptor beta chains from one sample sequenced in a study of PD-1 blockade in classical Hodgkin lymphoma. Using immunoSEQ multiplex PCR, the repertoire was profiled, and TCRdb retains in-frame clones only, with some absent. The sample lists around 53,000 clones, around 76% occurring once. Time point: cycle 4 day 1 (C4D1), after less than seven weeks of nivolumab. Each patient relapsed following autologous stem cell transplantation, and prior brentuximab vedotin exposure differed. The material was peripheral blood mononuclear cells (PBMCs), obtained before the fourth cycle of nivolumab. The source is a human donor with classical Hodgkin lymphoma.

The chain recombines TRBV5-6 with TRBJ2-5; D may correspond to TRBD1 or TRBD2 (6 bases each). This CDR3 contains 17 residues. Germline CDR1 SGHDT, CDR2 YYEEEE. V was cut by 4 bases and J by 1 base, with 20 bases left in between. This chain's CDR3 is CASSVLRGGKGQETQYF. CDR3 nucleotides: TGTGCCAGCAGCGTCCTCAGGGGAGGAAAAGGCCAAGAGACCCAGTACTTC.

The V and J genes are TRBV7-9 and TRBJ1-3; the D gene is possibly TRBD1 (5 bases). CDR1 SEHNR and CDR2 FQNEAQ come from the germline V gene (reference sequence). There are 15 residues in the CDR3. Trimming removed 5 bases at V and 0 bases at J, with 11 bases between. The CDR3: CASSPDSLSGNTIYF. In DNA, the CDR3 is TGTGCCAGCAGCCCCGACAGTCTCTCTGGAAACACCATATATTTT. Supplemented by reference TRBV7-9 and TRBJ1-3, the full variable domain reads DTGVSQNPRHKITKRGQNVTFRCDPISEHNRLYWYRQTLGQGPEFLTYFQNEAQLEKSRLLSDRFSAERPKGSFSTLEIQRTEQGDSAMYLCASSPDSLSGNTIYFGEGSWLTVV.

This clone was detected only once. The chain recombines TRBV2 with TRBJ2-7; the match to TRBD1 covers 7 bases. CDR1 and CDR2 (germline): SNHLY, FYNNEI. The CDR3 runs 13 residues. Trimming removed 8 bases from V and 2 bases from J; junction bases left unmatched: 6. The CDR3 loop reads CASSGTAPYEQYF. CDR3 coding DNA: TGTGCCAGCTCCGGGACAGCCCCCTACGAGCAGTACTTC.

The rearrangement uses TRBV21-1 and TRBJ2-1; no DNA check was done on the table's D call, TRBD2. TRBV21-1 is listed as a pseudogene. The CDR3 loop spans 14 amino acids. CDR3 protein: CASVWILARNEQFF. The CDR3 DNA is TGTGCCAGCGTTTGGATTCTAGCGAGAAATGAGCAGTTCTTC.

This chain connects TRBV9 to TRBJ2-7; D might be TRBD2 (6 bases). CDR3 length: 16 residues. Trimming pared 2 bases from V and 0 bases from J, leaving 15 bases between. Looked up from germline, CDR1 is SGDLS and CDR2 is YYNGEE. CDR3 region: CASSVEAGTFSYEQYF. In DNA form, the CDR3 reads TGTGCCAGCAGCGTCGAGGCGGGAACCTTCTCCTACGAGCAGTACTTC.

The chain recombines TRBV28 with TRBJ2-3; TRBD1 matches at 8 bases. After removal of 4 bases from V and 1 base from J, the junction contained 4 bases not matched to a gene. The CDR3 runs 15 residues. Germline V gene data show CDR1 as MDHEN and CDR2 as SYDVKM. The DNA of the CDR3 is TGTGCCAGCAGTTCTCCGGGACAGGGCACAGATACGCAGTATTTT. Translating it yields CASSSPGQGTDTQYF. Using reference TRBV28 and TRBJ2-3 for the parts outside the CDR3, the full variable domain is DVKVTQSSRYLVKRTGEKVFLECVQDMDHENMFWYRQDPGLGLRLIYFSYDVKMKEKGDIPEGYSVSREKKERFSLILESASTNQTSMYLCASSSPGQGTDTQYFGPGTRLTVL.

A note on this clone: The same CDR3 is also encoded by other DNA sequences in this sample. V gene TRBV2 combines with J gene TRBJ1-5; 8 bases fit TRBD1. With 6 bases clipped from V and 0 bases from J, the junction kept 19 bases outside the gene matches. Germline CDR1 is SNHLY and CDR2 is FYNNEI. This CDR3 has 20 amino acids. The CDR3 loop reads CASRSTLNRGRGNSNQPQHF. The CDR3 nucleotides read TGTGCCAGCAGATCAACTCTGAACAGGGGGAGAGGGAATAGCAATCAGCCCCAGCATTTT.

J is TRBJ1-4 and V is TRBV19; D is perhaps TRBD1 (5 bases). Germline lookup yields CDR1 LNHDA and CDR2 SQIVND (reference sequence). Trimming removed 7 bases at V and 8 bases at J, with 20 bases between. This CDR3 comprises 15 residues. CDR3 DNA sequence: TGTGCCAGTACCGAGGGGAGTAGCATGTGGGAAAAACTGTTTTTT. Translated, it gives CASTEGSSMWEKLFF.

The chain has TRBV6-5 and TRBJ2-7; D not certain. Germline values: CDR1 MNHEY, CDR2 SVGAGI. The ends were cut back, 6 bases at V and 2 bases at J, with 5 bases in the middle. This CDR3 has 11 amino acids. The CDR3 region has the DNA TGTGCCAGCAGGGCAGCCTACGAGCAGTACTTC. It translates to CASRAAYEQYF.

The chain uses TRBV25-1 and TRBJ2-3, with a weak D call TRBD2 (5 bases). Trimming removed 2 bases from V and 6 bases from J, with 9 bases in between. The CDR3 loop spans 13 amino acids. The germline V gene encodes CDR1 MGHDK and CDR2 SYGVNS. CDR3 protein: CASSEISGDTQYF. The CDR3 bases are TGTGCCAGCAGTGAAATAAGCGGCGATACGCAGTATTTT.

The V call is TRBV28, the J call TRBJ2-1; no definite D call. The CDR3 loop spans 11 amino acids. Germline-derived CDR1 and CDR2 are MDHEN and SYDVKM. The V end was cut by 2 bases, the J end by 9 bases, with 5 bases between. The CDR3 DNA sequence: TGTGCCAGCAGTTTAAGGAGTGAGCAGTTCTTC. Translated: CASSLRSEQFF.

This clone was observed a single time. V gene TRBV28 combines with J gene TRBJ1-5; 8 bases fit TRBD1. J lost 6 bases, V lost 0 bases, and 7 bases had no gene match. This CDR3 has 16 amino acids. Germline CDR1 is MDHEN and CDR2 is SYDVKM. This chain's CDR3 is CASSLWTGVGRQPQHF. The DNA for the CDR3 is TGTGCCAGCAGTTTATGGACAGGGGTCGGGCGTCAGCCCCAGCATTTT.

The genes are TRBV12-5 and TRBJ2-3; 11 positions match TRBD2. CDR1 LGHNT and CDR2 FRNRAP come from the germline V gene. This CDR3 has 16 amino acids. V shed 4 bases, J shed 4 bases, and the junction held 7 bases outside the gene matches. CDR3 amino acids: CASGSGLLAGADTQYF. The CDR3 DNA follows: TGTGCTAGTGGTTCCGGGCTACTAGCGGGAGCAGATACGCAGTATTTT. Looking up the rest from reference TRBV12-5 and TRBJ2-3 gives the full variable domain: DARVTQTPRHKVTEMGQEVTMRCQPILGHNTVFWYRQTMMQGLELLAYFRNRAPLDDSGMPKDRFSAEMPDATLATLKIQPSEPRDSAVYFCASGSGLLAGADTQYFGPGTRLTVL.

CDR3: CASSRNRWQTDTQYF. The CDR3 DNA sequence: TGTGCCAGCTCACGGAACAGATGGCAAACAGATACGCAGTATTTT. The genes are TRBV18 and TRBJ2-3; D remains ambiguous. The CDR3 is 15 amino acids. The V end was cut by 4 bases, the J end by 3 bases, with 14 bases between. Germline V gives CDR1 KGHSH, CDR2 LQKENI.

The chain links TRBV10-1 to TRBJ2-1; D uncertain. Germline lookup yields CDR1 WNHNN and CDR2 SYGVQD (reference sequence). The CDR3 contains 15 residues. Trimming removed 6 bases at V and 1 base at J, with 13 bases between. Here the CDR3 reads CASRVRQTSYNEQFF. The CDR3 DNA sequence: TGCGCCAGCAGGGTTCGGCAGACGTCCTACAATGAGCAGTTCTTC.

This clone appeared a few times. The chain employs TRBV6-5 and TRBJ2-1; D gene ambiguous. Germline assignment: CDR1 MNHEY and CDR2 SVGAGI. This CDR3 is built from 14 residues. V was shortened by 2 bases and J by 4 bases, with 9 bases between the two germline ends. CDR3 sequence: CASSYRDRYNEQFF. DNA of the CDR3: TGTGCCAGCAGTTACAGAGACCGATACAATGAGCAGTTCTTC.

The CDR3 sequence: CASRRASGHEKLFF. The CDR3 DNA is TGTGCCAGCCGCCGGGCTTCCGGACATGAAAAACTGTTTTTT. The chain couples TRBV6-5 to TRBJ1-4; D ambiguous. Germline lookup yields CDR1 MNHEY and CDR2 SVGAGI. With 8 bases removed from V and 6 bases from J, the gap between germline ends came to 16 bases. This CDR3 region has 14 residues.